The source of this T cell receptor (beta chain) is a study of shared clonotypes between healthy human individuals. Study overall: The cohort comprised a couple of women and a few men. Their ages spanned 18 to 49 years.

Germline V gene data show CDR1 as LNHDA and CDR2 as SQIVND (reference sequence). Trimming pared 1 base from V and 3 bases from J, leaving 12 bases between. The CDR3 spans 15 residues. Using immunoSEQ multiplex PCR, the repertoire was profiled, and TCRdb retains in-frame clones only, with some absent. The table records some 800,000 clones, 80% to 95% of them present only once. Terminally differentiated effector memory CD45RA+ cells were excluded from the naive CD8 cells, which were CD45RO-negative and positively selected for CCR7. Notes on this clone: Its target is not known.

Regarding the study as a whole: Clonotype sharing across donors was expected to vary with sequencing depth. Naive subsets typically showed greater estimated richness than memory subsets.

This receptor was obtained from a man aged 25-45 years in good health. The sample comprised naive CD8+ T cells sorted from blood. This chain links TRBV19 with TRBJ1-1; D gene unclear. In DNA, the CDR3 is TGTGCCAGTAGTATAGGTCCGGGAACATACACTGAAGCTTTCTTT. It is translated as CASSIGPGTYTEAFF. The entire variable domain, with the rest obtained from reference TRBV19 and TRBJ1-1, is as follows: DGGITQSPKYLFRKEGQNVTLSCEQNLNHDAMYWYRQDPGQGLRLIYYSQIVNDFQKGDIAEGYSVSREKKESFPLTVTSAQKNPTAFYLCASSIGPGTYTEAFFGQGTRLTVV.